The present entry profiles one T cell receptor (beta chain) with its context. Its antigen is not identified. CDR1 is SGHRS, CDR2 YFSETQ, per germline. The CDR3 covers 15 residues. V lost 5 bases and J 3 bases, leaving 17 bases between the germline ends. Those who donated, Caucasian adults without exception, all lived in Nashville, Tennessee. Researchers partitioned CD4+ cells into CD45RA+ naive and CD45RA-negative memory subsets. The data stem from a study of shared clonotypes between healthy human individuals. Findings and limits, study-wide: What naive subsets generally showed was a larger estimated richness than memory subsets showed.

Splitting of each subset's genomic DNA was done evenly across several immunoSEQ plates. Assay used: immunoSEQ multiplex PCR; TCRdb lists only in-frame clones, some missing. Among over a million clones, approximately 98.5% were seen once, and the ten largest hold 0.36%. The sequenced material came from naive CD4+ T cells sorted from blood. Documented subset: CD45RA+ positively selected. The origin of this receptor is a man younger than 40 in good health. The chain has TRBV5-1 and TRBJ1-2, with D possibly TRBD1 on 6 matching bases. CDR3 nucleotide sequence: TGCGCCAGCAGACAGGGTCCAGGGGAAGACTATGGCTACACCTTC. This gives the protein CASRQGPGEDYGYTF.